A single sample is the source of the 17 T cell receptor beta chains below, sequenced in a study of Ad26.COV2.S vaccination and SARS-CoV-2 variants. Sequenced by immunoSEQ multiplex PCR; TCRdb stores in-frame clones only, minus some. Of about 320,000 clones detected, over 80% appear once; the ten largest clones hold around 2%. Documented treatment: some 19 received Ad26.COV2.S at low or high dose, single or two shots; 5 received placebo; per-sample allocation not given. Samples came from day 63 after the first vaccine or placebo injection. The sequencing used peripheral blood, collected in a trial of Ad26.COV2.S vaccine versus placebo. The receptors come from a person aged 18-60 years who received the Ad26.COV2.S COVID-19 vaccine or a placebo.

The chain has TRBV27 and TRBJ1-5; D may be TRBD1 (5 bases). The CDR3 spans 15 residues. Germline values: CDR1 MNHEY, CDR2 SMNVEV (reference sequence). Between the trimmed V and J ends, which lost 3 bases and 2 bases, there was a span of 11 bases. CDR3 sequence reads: CASSLGVGGNQPQHF. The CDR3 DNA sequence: TGTGCCAGCAGTTTGGGGGTCGGTGGCAATCAGCCCCAGCATTTT.

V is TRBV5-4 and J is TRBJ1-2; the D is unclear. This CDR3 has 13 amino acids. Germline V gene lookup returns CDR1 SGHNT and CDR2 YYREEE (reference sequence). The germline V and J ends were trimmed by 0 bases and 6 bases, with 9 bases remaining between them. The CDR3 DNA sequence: TGTGCCAGCAGCTTGGCGGGAACCGATGGCTACACCTTC. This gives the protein CASSLAGTDGYTF. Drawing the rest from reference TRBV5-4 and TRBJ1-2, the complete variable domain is ETGVTQSPTHLIKTRGQQVTLRCSSQSGHNTVSWYQQALGQGPQFIFQYYREEENGRGNFPPRFSGLQFPNYSSELNVNALELDDSALYLCASSLAGTDGYTFGSGTRLTVV.

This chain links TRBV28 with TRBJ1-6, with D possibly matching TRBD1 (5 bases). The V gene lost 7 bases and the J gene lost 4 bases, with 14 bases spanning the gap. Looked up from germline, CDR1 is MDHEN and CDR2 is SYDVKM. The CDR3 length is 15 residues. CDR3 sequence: CASKRQRQYNSPLHF. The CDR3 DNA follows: TGTGCCAGCAAACGACAGAGACAATATAATTCACCCCTCCACTTT.

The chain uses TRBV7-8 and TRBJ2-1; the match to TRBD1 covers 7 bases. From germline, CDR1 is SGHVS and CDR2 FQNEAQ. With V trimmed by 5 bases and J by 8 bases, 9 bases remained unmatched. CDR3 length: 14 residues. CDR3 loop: CASSPTPQGDEQFF. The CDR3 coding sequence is TGTGCCAGCAGCCCAACCCCTCAGGGGGATGAGCAGTTCTTC.

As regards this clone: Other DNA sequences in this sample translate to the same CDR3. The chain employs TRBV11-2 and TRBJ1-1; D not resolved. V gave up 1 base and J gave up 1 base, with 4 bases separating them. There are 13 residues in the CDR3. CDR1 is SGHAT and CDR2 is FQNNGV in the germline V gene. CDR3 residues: CASSLGENTEAFF. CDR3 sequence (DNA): TGTGCCAGCAGCTTAGGGGAGAACACTGAAGCTTTCTTT.

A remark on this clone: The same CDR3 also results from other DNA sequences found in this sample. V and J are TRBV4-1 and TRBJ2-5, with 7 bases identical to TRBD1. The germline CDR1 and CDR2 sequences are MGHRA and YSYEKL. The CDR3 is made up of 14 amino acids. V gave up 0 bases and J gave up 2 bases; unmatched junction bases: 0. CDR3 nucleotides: TGCGCCAGCAGCCAAGACAGGGGGCAAGAGACCCAGTACTTC. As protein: CASSQDRGQETQYF.

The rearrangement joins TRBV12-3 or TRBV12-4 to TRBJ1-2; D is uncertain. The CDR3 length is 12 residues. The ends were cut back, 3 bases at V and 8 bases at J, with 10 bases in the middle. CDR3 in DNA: TGTGCCAGCAGTTTCACACGGGCGGGCTACACCTTC. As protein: CASSFTRAGYTF.

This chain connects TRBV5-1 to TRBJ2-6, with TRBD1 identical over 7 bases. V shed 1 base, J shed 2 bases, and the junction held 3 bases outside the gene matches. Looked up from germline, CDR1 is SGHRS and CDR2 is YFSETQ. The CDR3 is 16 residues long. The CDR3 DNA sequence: TGCGCCAGCAGCTTGACAGGGGACACTGGGGCCAACGTCCTGACTTTC. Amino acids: CASSLTGDTGANVLTF.

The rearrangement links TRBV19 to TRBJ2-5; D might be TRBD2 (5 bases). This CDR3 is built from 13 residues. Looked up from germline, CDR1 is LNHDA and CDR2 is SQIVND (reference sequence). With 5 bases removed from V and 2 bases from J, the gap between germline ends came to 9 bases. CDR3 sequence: CASSYPGQETQYF. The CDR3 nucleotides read TGTGCCAGTAGTTATCCGGGACAAGAGACCCAGTACTTC.

DNA of the CDR3: TGCGCCAGCAGCCTGGAACCCGCAACTAGCGCAGGAGGGGAGCAGTACTTC. Amino acids: CASSLEPATSAGGEQYF. The V and J genes are TRBV5-1 and TRBJ2-7; TRBD2 matches 7 bases. Trimming removed 4 bases from V and 7 bases from J; junction bases left unmatched: 20. Per the germline V gene, CDR1 is SGHRS and CDR2 is YFSETQ. This CDR3 region has 17 residues.

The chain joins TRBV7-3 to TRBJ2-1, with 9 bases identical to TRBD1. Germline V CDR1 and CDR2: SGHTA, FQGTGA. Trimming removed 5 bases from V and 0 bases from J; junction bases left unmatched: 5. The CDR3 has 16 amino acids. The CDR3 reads CASSLQGASSYNEQFF. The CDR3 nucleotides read TGTGCCAGCAGCCTACAGGGGGCAAGCTCCTACAATGAGCAGTTCTTC.

DNA for the CDR3: TGTGCCAGCAGCCCCGAACAGGTGGCGGGCACCTTC. Its translation is CASSPEQVAGTF. J is TRBJ1-2 and V is TRBV7-9; D is possibly TRBD1 (5 bases). Trimming cost V 5 bases and J 13 bases, with 17 bases left between them. The CDR3 is made up of 12 amino acids. CDR1 is SEHNR and CDR2 is FQNEAQ in the germline V gene (reference sequence).

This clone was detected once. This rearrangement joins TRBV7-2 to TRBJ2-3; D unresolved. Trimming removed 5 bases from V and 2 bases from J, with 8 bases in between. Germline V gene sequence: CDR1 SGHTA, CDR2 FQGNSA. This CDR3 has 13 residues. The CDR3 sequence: CASSITSTDTQYF. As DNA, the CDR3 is TGTGCCAGCAGCATTACCTCCACAGATACGCAGTATTTT.

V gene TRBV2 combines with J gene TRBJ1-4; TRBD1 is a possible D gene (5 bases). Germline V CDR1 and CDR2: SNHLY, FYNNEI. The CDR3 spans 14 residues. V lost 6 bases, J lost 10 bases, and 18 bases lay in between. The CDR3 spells CASRGSGSWVKLFF. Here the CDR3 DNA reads TGTGCCAGCAGGGGGTCAGGGTCTTGGGTAAAACTGTTTTTT.

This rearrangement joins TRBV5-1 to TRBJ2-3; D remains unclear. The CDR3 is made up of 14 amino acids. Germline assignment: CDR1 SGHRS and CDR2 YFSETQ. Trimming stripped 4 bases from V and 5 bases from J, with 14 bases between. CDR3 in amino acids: CASSLDLAGDTQYF. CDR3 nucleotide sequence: TGCGCCAGCAGCCTTGACCTGGCTGGAGATACGCAGTATTTT.

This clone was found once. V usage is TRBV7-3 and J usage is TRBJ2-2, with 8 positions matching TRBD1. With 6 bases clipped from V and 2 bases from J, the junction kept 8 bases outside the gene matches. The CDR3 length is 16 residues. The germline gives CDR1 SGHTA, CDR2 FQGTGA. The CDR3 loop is CASRGTGTGNTGELFF. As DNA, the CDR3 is TGTGCCAGCAGAGGAACCGGGACAGGAAACACCGGGGAGCTGTTTTTT.

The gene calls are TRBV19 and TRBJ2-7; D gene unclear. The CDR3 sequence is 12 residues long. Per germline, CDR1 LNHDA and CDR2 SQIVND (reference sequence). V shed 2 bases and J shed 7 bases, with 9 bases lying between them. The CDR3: CASSINWGEQYF. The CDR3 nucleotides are TGTGCCAGTAGTATAAACTGGGGTGAGCAGTACTTC. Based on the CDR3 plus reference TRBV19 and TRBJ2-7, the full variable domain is DGGITQSPKYLFRKEGQNVTLSCEQNLNHDAMYWYRQDPGQGLRLIYYSQIVNDFQKGDIAEGYSVSREKKESFPLTVTSAQKNPTAFYLCASSINWGEQYFGPGTRLTVT.